Described below is a single T cell receptor (beta chain) sequence and its context. What it recognizes is unknown. This entry comes from a study of cytomegalovirus exposure and HLA in healthy donors. PCR primers comprised 60 Vbeta and 13 Jbeta primers. Clones were read by immunoSEQ multiplex PCR, and TCRdb kept only the in-frame ones, dropping some. Altogether more than 130,000 clones are present, 60% to 85% being singletons, with the ten largest covering about 2.5%. General study findings and limits: A further, later analysis showed that HLA-associated TCR beta chains (compared with equally common others) were more clonally expanded. Confirmation in vitro established that a few CMV-associated chains were specific for CMV antigens.

Specimen: PBMCs. The sequence derives from a male donor in good health and CMV-seronegative.

The CDR3 coding sequence is TGCGCCAGCAGCCTGGCCCGGGGCCAAGAGACCCAGTACTTC. This gives the protein CASSLARGQETQYF. This chain uses TRBV4-3 with TRBJ2-5; D is possibly TRBD2 (5 bases). CDR3 size: 14 residues. Trimming cost V 4 bases and J 1 base, with 10 bases left between them. Germline assignment: CDR1 LGHNA and CDR2 YSLEER.